The T cell receptor beta chain described here comes from a study of vaccination and CD4 T cells after COVID-19. The assay that was used to sequence DNA from cultured CD4+ T cells was the Oncomine TCR Beta short-read assay. A single record per CDR3 protein comes from TCRdb applying MiXCR to the PCR reads. The sample contains more than 13,000 distinct CDR3 sequences, 21% of which appear only once. Trimming removed 5 bases at V and 3 bases at J, with 17 bases between. CDR1 is DFQATT, CDR2 SNEGSKA, per germline (reference sequence). The CDR3 has 14 amino acids. With respect to this clonotype: The antigen is unknown.

Broader study findings: Among those convalescent, a median approximately 83% of reactive clones emerged solely post-vaccination.

Described treatment: roughly 10-day PBMC culture with coronavirus spike peptide pools or control peptides (ViraFEST assay). The source of this sequence is a human donor with COVID-19. The chain joins TRBV20-1 to TRBJ2-7, with D possibly matching TRBD2 (6 bases). Sequenced sample: cultured CD4+ T cells from blood. The CDR3 protein is CSAVRGPKDYEQYF. CDR3 sequence (DNA): TGCAGTGCTGTGCGGGGACCCAAGGACTACGAGCAGTACTTC.